The 9 T cell receptor beta chains listed next were all sequenced from one sample in a study of persistence of HIV-infected CD4 T cells. No antigen has been assigned to these receptors. The immunoSEQ assay was version 4, run in survey mode. Sequenced by immunoSEQ multiplex PCR; TCRdb stores in-frame clones only, minus some. The sample comprises 15,000 to 25,000 clones, 70% to 80% of which are singletons, and 6.8% rests with the top ten. The stimulus was lysate of CMV-infected fibroblasts, roughly 10 ug/mL. CD4+ T cells upregulating both CD40 ligand and CD69 were sorted as responding cells. The sample in question was CD4+ T cells sorted from PBMCs after approximately 19-hour stimulation, obtained from a patient who received antiretroviral therapy. Every receptor here comes from an adult man with HIV who was CMV-seropositive.

The gene calls are TRBV15 and TRBJ2-1; a weak D match, TRBD2 (7 bases). This CDR3 is 15 amino acids long. From germline, CDR1 is LNHNV and CDR2 YYDKDF (reference sequence). The V and J ends lost 5 bases and 6 bases respectively, with 17 bases between them. The CDR3 region has the DNA TGTGCCACCAGCCCCGAGGGGGGGAGTGTCAATGAGCAGTTCTTC. Translated, it gives CATSPEGGSVNEQFF. The full variable domain, completed using reference TRBV15 and TRBJ2-1, is DAMVIQNPRYQVTQFGKPVTLSCSQTLNHNVMYWYQQKSSQAPKLLFHYYDKDFNNEADTPDNFQSRRPNTSFCFLDIRSPGLGDTAMYLCATSPEGGSVNEQFFGPGTRLTVL.

The rearrangement uses TRBV6-5 and TRBJ2-3; 9 bases agree with TRBD2. CDR1 MNHEY and CDR2 SVGAGI come from the germline V gene. CDR3 length: 14 amino acids. V shed 10 bases and J 4 bases; nucleotides not matched to a gene: 9. The CDR3 sequence: CATRERGAADTQYF. In DNA form, the CDR3 reads TGTGCCACCAGGGAGCGGGGGGCCGCAGATACGCAGTATTTT.

The chain joins TRBV5-1 to TRBJ1-1, with TRBD1 matching 7 bases. The CDR3 runs to 15 residues. Germline values: CDR1 SGHRS, CDR2 YFSETQ. V lost 0 bases and J lost 5; bases outside the gene matches: 7. This chain's CDR3 is CASSLDDRVRTEAFF. CDR3 sequence (DNA): TGCGCCAGCAGCTTGGATGACAGGGTAAGGACTGAAGCTTTCTTT.

The J gene is TRBJ2-2, the V gene TRBV7-3; TRBD1 agrees at 7 bases. This CDR3 region has 15 residues. With V trimmed by 6 bases and J by 1 base, 5 bases remained unmatched. Germline lookup yields CDR1 SGHTA and CDR2 FQGTGA. CDR3: CASSQTGMNTGELFF. In DNA form, the CDR3 reads TGTGCCAGCAGTCAGACAGGGATGAACACCGGGGAGCTGTTTTTT.

As concerns this clone: The sample holds other DNA sequences that translate to the same CDR3. This chain connects TRBV2 to TRBJ1-2, with 8 bases aligning to TRBD1. V trimming: 6 bases; J trimming: 3 bases; junction bases outside the gene matches: 6. Germline V gene sequence: CDR1 SNHLY, CDR2 FYNNEI. CDR3 length equals 14 residues. This CDR3 reads CASSPGTGYYGYTF. CDR3 nucleotide sequence: TGTGCCAGCAGCCCCGGGACAGGCTACTATGGCTACACCTTC.

This clone was seen a few times. The chain carries TRBV14 and TRBJ1-3, with 7 nucleotides matching TRBD1. Germline trimming cut 11 bases from V and 0 bases from J; bases unmatched to any gene: 7. The CDR3 totals 14 residues. Germline-derived CDR1 and CDR2 are SGHDN and FVKESK. CDR3 sequence (DNA): TGTGCCTCCCGGGGACAGCTCTCTGGAAACACCATATATTTT. Encoded protein: CASRGQLSGNTIYF.

V usage is TRBV19 and J usage is TRBJ1-6; D may be TRBD1 (5 bases). Trimming took off 5 bases at V and 7 bases at J, with 12 bases between the two ends. Looked up from germline, CDR1 is LNHDA and CDR2 is SQIVND (reference sequence). The length of the CDR3 is 14 residues. Here the CDR3 DNA reads TGTGCCAGTAGTGGCGGGACTCTCAATTCACCCCTCCACTTT. Translation gives CASSGGTLNSPLHF.

J is TRBJ2-7 and V is TRBV5-1; TRBD1 might be the D (5 bases). CDR1 is SGHRS and CDR2 is YFSETQ in the germline V gene. Trimming left V 3 bases short and J 6 bases short, with 10 bases between. This CDR3 has 12 residues. In DNA, the CDR3 is TGCGCCAGCAGCTCGGGTACAGGCGAGCAGTACTTC. It translates to CASSSGTGEQYF. Filled out from reference TRBV5-1 and TRBJ2-7, the complete variable domain reads KAGVTQTPRYLIKTRGQQVTLSCSPISGHRSVSWYQQTPGQGLQFLFEYFSETQRNKGNFPGRFSGRQFSNSRSEMNVSTLELGDSALYLCASSSGTGEQYFGPGTRLTVT.

The V and J genes are TRBV24-1 and TRBJ1-4; weak D call: TRBD1 (5 bases). CDR1 and CDR2 from the germline V gene are KGHDR and SFDVKD. V was pared by 4 bases and J by 0 bases, with 14 bases between. The CDR3 contains 17 residues. CDR3 in amino acids: CATSEGGTAATNEKLFF. In DNA, the CDR3 is TGTGCCACCAGTGAGGGCGGGACGGCTGCAACTAATGAAAAACTGTTTTTT.